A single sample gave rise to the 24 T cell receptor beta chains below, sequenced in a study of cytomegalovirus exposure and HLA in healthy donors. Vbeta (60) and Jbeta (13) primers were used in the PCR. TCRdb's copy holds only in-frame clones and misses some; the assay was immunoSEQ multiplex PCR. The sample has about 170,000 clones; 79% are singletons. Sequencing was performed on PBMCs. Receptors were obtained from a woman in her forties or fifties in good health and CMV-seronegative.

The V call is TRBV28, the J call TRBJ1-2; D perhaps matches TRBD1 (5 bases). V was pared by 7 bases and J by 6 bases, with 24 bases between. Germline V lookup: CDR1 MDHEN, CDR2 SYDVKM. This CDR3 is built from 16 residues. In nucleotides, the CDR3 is TGTGCCAGCACTCCTCCGCAGCCACGGGGGGAAAATGGCTACACCTTC. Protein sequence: CASTPPQPRGENGYTF.

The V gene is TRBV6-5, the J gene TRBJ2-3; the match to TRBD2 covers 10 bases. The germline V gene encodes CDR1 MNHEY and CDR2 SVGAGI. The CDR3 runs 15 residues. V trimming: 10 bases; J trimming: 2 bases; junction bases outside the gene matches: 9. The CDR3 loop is CATKESGGATDTQYF. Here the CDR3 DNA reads TGTGCCACGAAAGAGAGCGGGGGGGCCACAGATACGCAGTATTTT.

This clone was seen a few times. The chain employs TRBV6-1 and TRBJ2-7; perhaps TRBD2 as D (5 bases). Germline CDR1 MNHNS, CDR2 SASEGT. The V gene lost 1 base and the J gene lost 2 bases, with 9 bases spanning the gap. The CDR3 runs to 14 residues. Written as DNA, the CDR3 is TGTGCCAGCAGTGAAGTTGGAGGAGCCTACGAGCAGTACTTC. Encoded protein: CASSEVGGAYEQYF.

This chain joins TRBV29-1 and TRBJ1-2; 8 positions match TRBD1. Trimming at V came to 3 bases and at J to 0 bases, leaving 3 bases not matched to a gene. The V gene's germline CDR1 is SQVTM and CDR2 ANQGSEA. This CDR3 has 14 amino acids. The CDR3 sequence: CSVDFRGPNYGYTF. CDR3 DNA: TGCAGCGTTGATTTCAGGGGGCCTAACTATGGCTACACCTTC.

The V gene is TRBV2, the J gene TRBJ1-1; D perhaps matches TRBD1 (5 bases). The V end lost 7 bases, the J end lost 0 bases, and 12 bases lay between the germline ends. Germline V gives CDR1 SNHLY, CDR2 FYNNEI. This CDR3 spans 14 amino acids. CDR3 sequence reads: CASTLGTLNTEAFF. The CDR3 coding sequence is TGTGCCAGCACCCTCGGGACTCTGAACACTGAAGCTTTCTTT.

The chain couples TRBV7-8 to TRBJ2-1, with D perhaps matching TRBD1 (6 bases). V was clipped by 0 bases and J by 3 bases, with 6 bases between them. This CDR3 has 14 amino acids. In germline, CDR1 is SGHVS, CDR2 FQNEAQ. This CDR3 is CASSLADSYNEQFF. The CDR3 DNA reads TGTGCCAGCAGCTTAGCGGACAGCTACAATGAGCAGTTCTTC.

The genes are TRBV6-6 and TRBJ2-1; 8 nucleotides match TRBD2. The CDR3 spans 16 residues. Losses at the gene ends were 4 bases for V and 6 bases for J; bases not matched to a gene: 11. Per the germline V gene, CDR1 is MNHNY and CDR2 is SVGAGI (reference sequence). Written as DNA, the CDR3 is TGTGCCAGCAGTTTCGTGAAGCGGGAGCTAGGCAATGAGCAGTTCTTC. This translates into CASSFVKRELGNEQFF.

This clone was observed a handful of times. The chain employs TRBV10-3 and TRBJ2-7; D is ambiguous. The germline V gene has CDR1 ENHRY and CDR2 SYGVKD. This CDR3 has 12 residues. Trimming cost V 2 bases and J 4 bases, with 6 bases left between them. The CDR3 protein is CAISEARYEQYF. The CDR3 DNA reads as TGTGCCATCAGTGAGGCGAGGTACGAGCAGTACTTC.

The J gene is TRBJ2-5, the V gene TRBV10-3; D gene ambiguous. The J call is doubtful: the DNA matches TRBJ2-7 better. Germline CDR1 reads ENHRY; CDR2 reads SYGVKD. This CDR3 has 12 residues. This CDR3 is CATRKDSYEQYF. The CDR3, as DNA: TGTGCCACGAGGAAAGATTCGTACGAGCAGTACTTC.

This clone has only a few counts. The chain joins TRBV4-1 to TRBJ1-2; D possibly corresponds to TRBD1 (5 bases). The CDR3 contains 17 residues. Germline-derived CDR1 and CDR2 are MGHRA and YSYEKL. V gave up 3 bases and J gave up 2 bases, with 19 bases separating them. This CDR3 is CASSHTVAGDSNYGYTF. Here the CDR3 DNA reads TGCGCCAGCAGCCACACCGTAGCGGGGGACTCCAACTATGGCTACACCTTC.

The chain's CDR3 is CASSDRDRGSDTQYF. Here the CDR3 DNA reads TGTGCCAGCAGTGACCGTGACAGGGGATCAGATACGCAGTATTTT. The V call is TRBV6-4, the J call TRBJ2-3, with 8 bases fitting TRBD1. With 2 bases clipped from V and 4 bases from J, the junction kept 5 bases outside the gene matches. CDR3 length: 15 residues. The germline V gene encodes CDR1 MRHNA and CDR2 SNTAGT.

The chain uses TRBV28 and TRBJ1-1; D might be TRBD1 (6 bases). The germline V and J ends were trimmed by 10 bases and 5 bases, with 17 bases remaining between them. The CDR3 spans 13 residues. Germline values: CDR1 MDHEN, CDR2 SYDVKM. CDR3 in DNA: TGTGCCACTAGAGGGGGGGAATTAACTGAAGCTTTCTTT. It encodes CATRGGELTEAFF.

The CDR3 coding sequence is TGTGCCAGCAGCGGTGGGACTTTAGGGCCCTCTGGGGCCAACGTCCTGACTTTC. It yields the protein CASSGGTLGPSGANVLTF. This chain joins TRBV2 and TRBJ2-6; TRBD2 might be the D (6 bases). CDR1 is SNHLY, CDR2 FYNNEI, per germline. The CDR3 has 18 amino acids. Trimming stripped 6 bases from V and 0 bases from J, with 18 bases between.

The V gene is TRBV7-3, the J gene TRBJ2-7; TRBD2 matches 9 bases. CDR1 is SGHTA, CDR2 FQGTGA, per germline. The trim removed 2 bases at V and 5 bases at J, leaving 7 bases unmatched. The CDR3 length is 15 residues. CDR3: CASSLGGAGGDEQYF. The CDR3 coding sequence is TGTGCCAGCAGCTTAGGTGGGGCGGGAGGGGACGAGCAGTACTTC.

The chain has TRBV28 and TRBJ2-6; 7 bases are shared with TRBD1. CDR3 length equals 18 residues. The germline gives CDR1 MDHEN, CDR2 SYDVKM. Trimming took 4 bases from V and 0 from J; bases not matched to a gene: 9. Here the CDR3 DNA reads TGTGCCAGCAGTTCTAGACAGGGTGCTTTCTCTGGGGCCAACGTCCTGACTTTC. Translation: CASSSRQGAFSGANVLTF.

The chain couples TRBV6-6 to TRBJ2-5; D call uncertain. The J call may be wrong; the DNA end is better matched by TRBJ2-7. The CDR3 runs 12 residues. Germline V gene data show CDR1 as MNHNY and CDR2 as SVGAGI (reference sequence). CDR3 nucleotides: TGTGCCAGCAGTTACTCAGTCTACGAGCAGTACTTC. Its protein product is CASSYSVYEQYF.

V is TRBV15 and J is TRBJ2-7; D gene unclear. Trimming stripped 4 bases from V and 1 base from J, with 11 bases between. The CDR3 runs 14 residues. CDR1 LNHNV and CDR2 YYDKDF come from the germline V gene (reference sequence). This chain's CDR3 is CATSNQDTSYEQYF. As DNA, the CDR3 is TGTGCCACCAGCAATCAGGATACGTCCTACGAGCAGTACTTC.

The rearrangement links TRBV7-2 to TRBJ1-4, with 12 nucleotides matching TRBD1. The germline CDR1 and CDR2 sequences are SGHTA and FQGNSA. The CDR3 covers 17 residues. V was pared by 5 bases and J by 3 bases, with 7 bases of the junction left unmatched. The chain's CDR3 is CASSNRDRGPANEKLFF. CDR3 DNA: TGTGCCAGCAGCAACCGGGACAGGGGGCCAGCTAATGAAAAACTGTTTTTT.

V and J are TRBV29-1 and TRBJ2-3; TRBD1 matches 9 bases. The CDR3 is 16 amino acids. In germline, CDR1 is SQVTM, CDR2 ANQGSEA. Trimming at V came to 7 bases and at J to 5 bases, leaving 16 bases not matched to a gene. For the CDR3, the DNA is TGCAGCGCCTCCGGGACAGGGAATGTCCCCTTAGATACGCAGTATTTT. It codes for CSASGTGNVPLDTQYF.

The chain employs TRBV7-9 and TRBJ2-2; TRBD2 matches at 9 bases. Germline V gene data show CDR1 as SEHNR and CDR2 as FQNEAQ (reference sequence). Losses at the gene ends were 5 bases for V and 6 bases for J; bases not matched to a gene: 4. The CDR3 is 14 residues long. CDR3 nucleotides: TGTGCCAGCAGCCCCAGCGGGAGGTCCGGGGAGCTGTTTTTT. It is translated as CASSPSGRSGELFF.

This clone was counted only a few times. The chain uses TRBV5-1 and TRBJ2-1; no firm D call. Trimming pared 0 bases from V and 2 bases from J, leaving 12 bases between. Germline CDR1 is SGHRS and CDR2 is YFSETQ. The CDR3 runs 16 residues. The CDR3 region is CASSLVGSGTYNEQFF. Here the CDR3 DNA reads TGCGCCAGCAGCTTGGTGGGCTCAGGCACCTACAATGAGCAGTTCTTC.

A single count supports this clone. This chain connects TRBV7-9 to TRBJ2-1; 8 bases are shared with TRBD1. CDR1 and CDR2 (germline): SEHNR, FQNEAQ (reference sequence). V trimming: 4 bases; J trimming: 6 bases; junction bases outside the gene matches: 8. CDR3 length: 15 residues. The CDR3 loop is CASSSPRDRINEQFF. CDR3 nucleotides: TGTGCCAGCAGCTCGCCCCGGGACAGGATCAATGAGCAGTTCTTC.

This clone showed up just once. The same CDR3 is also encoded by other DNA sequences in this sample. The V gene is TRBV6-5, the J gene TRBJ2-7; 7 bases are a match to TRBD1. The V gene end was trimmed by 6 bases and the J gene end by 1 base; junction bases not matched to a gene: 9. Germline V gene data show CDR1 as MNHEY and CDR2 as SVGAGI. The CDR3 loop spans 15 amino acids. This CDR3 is CASRRDRDSSYEQYF. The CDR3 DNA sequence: TGTGCCAGCAGACGAGACCGGGACAGTTCCTACGAGCAGTACTTC.

In DNA form, the CDR3 reads TGCAGCGCGCAGCTGGCGGGACAGCCCTACGAGCAGTACTTC. Amino acids: CSAQLAGQPYEQYF. This chain links TRBV29-1 with TRBJ2-7, with D maybe TRBD1 (7 bases). Trimming took 7 bases from V and 2 from J, leaving 18 bases between them. The CDR3 totals 14 residues. The germline V gene has CDR1 SQVTM and CDR2 ANQGSEA.